The 27 T cell receptor beta chains below come from one sample, sequenced in a study of T-cell reconstitution after alpha-beta-depleted transplantation in children. Molecular barcoding with unique molecular identifiers was used for the TCRbeta library. TCRdb re-derived calls from the PCR reads in MiXCR, one entry per CDR3 protein. The repertoire holds fewer than 700,000 distinct CDR3 sequences, 23% seen once, with roughly an eighth in the top ten. Sequenced here: PBMCs, mostly from graft donor cells, sampled 360 days after TCRalphabeta/CD19-depleted stem cell transplant. These receptors were obtained from a boy under three years old who had a stem cell transplant for acute myeloid leukemia, so the T cells may come from the graft donor.

In this sample, this clonotype turned up many times. This chain uses TRBV3-1 with TRBJ2-5; D not certain. The V gene's germline CDR1 is LGHDT and CDR2 YNNKEL (reference sequence). V was shortened by 2 bases and J by 4 bases, with 5 bases between the two germline ends. The CDR3 length is 12 residues. The CDR3 loop is CASSQWGETQYF. The CDR3 bases are TGTGCCAGCAGCCAATGGGGAGAGACCCAGTACTTC.

About this clonotype: With a much larger clone just one base away, this may be a read error. The chain joins TRBV4-2 to TRBJ2-1; possibly TRBD1 for D (5 bases). This CDR3 contains 15 residues. Trimming removed 0 bases at V and 1 base at J, with 7 bases between. CDR1 LGHNA and CDR2 YNFKEQ come from the germline V gene. This CDR3 reads CASSQDKGSYNEQFF. CDR3 in DNA: TGTGCCAGCAGCCAAGATAAGGGGTCCTACAATGAGCAGTTCTTC.

The chain couples TRBV5-4 to TRBJ2-2, with D possibly TRBD2 on 6 matching bases. The CDR3 totals 16 residues. From germline, CDR1 is SGHNT and CDR2 YYREEE (reference sequence). Trimming removed 0 bases from V and 4 bases from J, with 13 bases in between. The CDR3 DNA sequence: TGTGCCAGCAGCTTGGGAGTGTCTAGCGTCACCGGGGAGCTGTTTTTT. This sequence encodes CASSLGVSSVTGELFF.

This clonotype turned up a few times. The chain links TRBV27 to TRBJ2-3, with a weak D call TRBD2 (6 bases). The V gene lost 3 bases and the J gene lost 2 bases, with 12 bases spanning the gap. Looked up from germline, CDR1 is MNHEY and CDR2 is SMNVEV (reference sequence). This CDR3 spans 15 amino acids. In DNA form, the CDR3 reads TGTGCCAGCAGTTTTATGGGCGGGACCACAGATACGCAGTATTTT. It yields the protein CASSFMGGTTDTQYF.

This chain links TRBV24-1 with TRBJ2-1, with TRBD2 identical over 8 bases. The CDR3 has 14 amino acids. Trimming cost V 6 bases and J 7 bases; bases outside gene matches: 7. The V gene's germline CDR1 is KGHDR and CDR2 SFDVKD. CDR3 in DNA: TGTGCCACCAGTTCCCCGGGGGGGCCGAATGAGCAGTTCTTC. Residues: CATSSPGGPNEQFF.

There are a few counts of this clonotype. The CDR3 reads CASSSTGRQETQYF. In DNA form, the CDR3 reads TGTGCCAGCAGCTCGACAGGGCGGCAAGAGACCCAGTACTTC. The V gene is TRBV11-2, the J gene TRBJ2-5, with TRBD1 matching over 7 bases. The trim removed 4 bases at V and 2 bases at J, leaving 4 bases unmatched. The CDR3 runs 14 residues. Germline lookup yields CDR1 SGHAT and CDR2 FQNNGV. The variable domain in full, with the rest retrieved from reference TRBV11-2 and TRBJ2-5, is EAGVAQSPRYKIIEKRQSVAFWCNPISGHATLYWYQQILGQGPKLLIQFQNNGVVDDSQLPKDRFSAERLKGVDSTLKIQPAKLEDSAVYLCASSSTGRQETQYFGPGTRLLVL.

The table lists this clonotype with a few counts. The rearrangement uses TRBV21-1 and TRBJ2-7. TRBV21-1 is flagged as a pseudogene. This CDR3 has 15 residues. The CDR3 spells CASSKARQGSYEQYV. The CDR3 DNA follows: TGTGCCAGCAGCAAAGCTCGGCAGGGTTCCTACGAGCAGTACGTC.

This chain connects TRBV12-3 or TRBV12-4 to TRBJ2-1; D is unclear. V lost 0 bases and J lost 10, with 7 bases in between. The CDR3 contains 12 residues. CDR3 coding DNA: TGTGCCAGCAGTTTAGCGGTCTGGGAGCAGTTCTTC. Protein sequence: CASSLAVWEQFF.

This clonotype was seen a few times. The chain recombines TRBV5-1 with TRBJ2-3; D ambiguous. Germline-derived CDR1 and CDR2 are SGHRS and YFSETQ. V was shortened by 1 base and J by 1 base, with 13 bases between the two germline ends. This CDR3 comprises 16 residues. CDR3 in DNA: TGCGCCAGCAGCTTGTATGGGTCCGCCGGCACAGATACGCAGTATTTT. This sequence encodes CASSLYGSAGTDTQYF.

At least ten counts were recorded for this clonotype. The V gene is TRBV12-3 or TRBV12-4, the J gene TRBJ2-1; TRBD2 agrees at 9 bases. The CDR3 spans 19 residues. J lost 3 bases, V lost 7 bases, and 19 bases had no gene match. The CDR3 here is CASTLAGRTYGRNYNEQFF. The CDR3 bases are TGTGCCAGCACCCTAGCGGGACGGACTTACGGACGAAACTACAATGAGCAGTTCTTC.

The rearrangement links TRBV5-8 to TRBJ2-1, with 7 positions matching TRBD1. Germline V gives CDR1 SGHTS, CDR2 YDEGEE. The length of the CDR3 is 13 residues. Trimming at V came to 4 bases and at J to 9 bases, leaving 7 bases not matched to a gene. For the CDR3, the DNA is TGTGCCAGCAGCGATCCCGGGGACAGTGAGCAGTTCTTC. Its protein is CASSDPGDSEQFF. The whole variable domain, filled in from reference TRBV5-8 and TRBJ2-1, reads EAGVTQSPTHLIKTRGQQATLRCSPISGHTSVYWYQQALGLGLQFLLWYDEGEERNRGNFPPRFSGRQFPNYSSELNVNALELEDSALYLCASSDPGDSEQFFGPGTRLTVL.

This clonotype was picked up many times. This chain links TRBV20-1 with TRBJ2-7, with 8 bases aligning to TRBD2. The ends lost 0 bases at V and 7 bases at J; junction bases unmatched: 8. The germline gives CDR1 DFQATT, CDR2 SNEGSKA (reference sequence). The CDR3 has 14 residues. The CDR3 here is CSARDRVAGWEQYF. In DNA, the CDR3 is TGCAGTGCTAGAGATCGAGTAGCGGGGTGGGAGCAGTACTTC.

V and J are TRBV28 and TRBJ2-5, with a possible D match to TRBD1 (5 bases). V gave up 6 bases and J gave up 5 bases, with 22 bases separating them. Per the germline V gene, CDR1 is MDHEN and CDR2 is SYDVKM. The CDR3 runs 16 residues. The CDR3 nucleotides are TGTGCCAGCAGCAGGCCAAGTGGGGCGCGGTTGGAGACCCAGTACTTC. Its translation is CASSRPSGARLETQYF.

V is TRBV12-3 or TRBV12-4 and J is TRBJ1-2; maybe TRBD1 (5 bases). With 6 bases removed from V and 8 bases from J, the gap between germline ends came to 13 bases. CDR3 length equals 12 residues. The CDR3 spells CASSFPPGGYTF. The CDR3, as DNA: TGTGCCAGCAGCTTCCCTCCAGGGGGCTACACCTTC.

The rearrangement links TRBV3-1 to TRBJ2-5, with TRBD1 as a possible D gene (6 bases). This CDR3 has 14 amino acids. CDR1 and CDR2 from the germline V gene are LGHDT and YNNKEL (reference sequence). V was cut by 3 bases and J by 2 bases, with 10 bases left in between. CDR3 nucleotides: TGTGCCAGCAGCCATCGAAGGGGGCAAGAGACCCAGTACTTC. As protein: CASSHRRGQETQYF.

This clonotype was seen ten or more times. V is TRBV29-1 and J is TRBJ1-2; 8 bases map to TRBD1. V was pared by 2 bases and J by 8 bases, with 13 bases of the junction left unmatched. In germline, CDR1 is SQVTM, CDR2 ANQGSEA. There are 15 residues in the CDR3. This CDR3 reads CSVENPGQEIWGYTF. The CDR3, as DNA: TGCAGCGTTGAAAACCCGGGACAGGAGATATGGGGCTACACCTTC.

The V call is TRBV6-5, the J call TRBJ1-6; the D gene is possibly TRBD1 (6 bases). Trimming shortened V by 2 bases and J by 7 bases, and 12 bases separated the two germline ends. The CDR3 extends over 15 amino acids. Germline assignment: CDR1 MNHEY and CDR2 SVGAGI. DNA of the CDR3: TGTGCCAGCAGTTACCGGGGGCCGGCAAATTCACCCCTCCACTTT. It encodes CASSYRGPANSPLHF.

The sample holds a few counts of this clonotype. CDR3 in amino acids: CASRATGSSNQPQHF. Here the CDR3 DNA reads TGTGCCAGCAGAGCTACAGGGAGCAGCAATCAGCCCCAGCATTTT. This chain links TRBV12-3 or TRBV12-4 with TRBJ1-5, with D tentatively TRBD1 (6 bases). Trimming pared 6 bases from V and 1 base from J, leaving 13 bases between. CDR3 length: 15 residues.

Points on this clonotype: Since a much larger clone is just one base distant, this may be a read error. The chain joins TRBV20-1 to TRBJ2-1, with D uncertain. CDR3 length: 14 amino acids. V was trimmed by 1 base and J by 5 bases, leaving 12 bases between them. CDR1 and CDR2 (germline): DFQATT, SNEGSKA (reference sequence). The chain's CDR3 is CSARGGESHNEQFF. The CDR3 DNA follows: TGCAGTGCTAGAGGTGGTGAATCTCACAATGAGCAGTTCTTC.

The chain has TRBV7-3 and TRBJ2-3, with 7 bases matching TRBD2. Germline loops: CDR1 SGHTA, CDR2 FQGTGA. This CDR3 is 16 amino acids long. V trimming: 0 bases; J trimming: 8 bases; junction bases outside the gene matches: 11. DNA of the CDR3: TGTGCCAGCAGCTTAACGAACCAGCGGGGAGTCGGTACGCAGTATTTT. It encodes CASSLTNQRGVGTQYF.

In its sample, this clonotype was seen many times. This chain connects TRBV28 to TRBJ1-1; D gene uncertain. The V end was cut by 3 bases, the J end by 2 bases, with 10 bases between. The CDR3 covers 14 residues. Germline values: CDR1 MDHEN, CDR2 SYDVKM. The CDR3, as DNA: TGTGCCAGCAGTTTGTTCGCCGGTAACACTGAAGCTTTCTTT. Residues: CASSLFAGNTEAFF.

As to this clonotype: Given a much more abundant clone one base away, this may be a read error. The J gene is TRBJ2-2, the V gene TRBV4-1; D tentatively fits TRBD1 or TRBD2 (6 bases each). This CDR3 is built from 16 residues. Germline V gives CDR1 MGHRA, CDR2 YSYEKL. CDR3 DNA sequence: TGCGCCAGCAGCCATCCTAACAGGGTCCTAGGCGGGAAGCTGTTTTTT. As protein: CASSHPNRVLGGKLFF.

This chain links TRBV6-5 with TRBJ1-1; no clear D gene. This CDR3 is built from 11 residues. Germline assignment: CDR1 MNHEY and CDR2 SVGAGI. The germline V and J ends were trimmed by 5 bases and 11 bases, with 12 bases remaining between them. CDR3 sequence (DNA): TGTGCCAGCAGTCGCATCGGGGAGGCTTTCTTT. Residues: CASSRIGEAFF.

The sample holds many counts of this clonotype. J is TRBJ2-5 and V is TRBV7-2, with TRBD2 identical over 8 bases. V lost 5 bases to trimming and J lost 2 bases; unmatched junction nucleotides: 7. CDR3 length equals 15 residues. The V gene's germline CDR1 is SGHTA and CDR2 FQGNSA. The CDR3 reads CASSGAGGEQETQYF. In DNA, the CDR3 is TGTGCCAGCAGCGGGGCGGGGGGCGAACAAGAGACCCAGTACTTC.

This clonotype has just a few counts. The V call is TRBV25-1, the J call TRBJ2-1; D could derive from TRBD1 or TRBD2 (7 bases each). The CDR3 length is 14 residues. The germline V and J ends were trimmed by 4 bases and 7 bases, with 14 bases remaining between them. Germline CDR1 reads MGHDK; CDR2 reads SYGVNS. This CDR3 is CASSVHRGGNEQFF. The CDR3 DNA reads TGTGCCAGCAGTGTCCACAGGGGAGGGAATGAGCAGTTCTTC.

The rearrangement uses TRBV24-1 and TRBJ2-1, with D hard to call. Germline lookup yields CDR1 KGHDR and CDR2 SFDVKD. The length of the CDR3 is 14 residues. The V end lost 2 bases, the J end lost 5 bases, and 9 bases lay between the germline ends. The CDR3 here is CATSDSRANNEQFF. In DNA form, the CDR3 reads TGTGCCACCAGTGATTCTCGGGCCAACAATGAGCAGTTCTTC.

This clonotype was recorded only once. The gene calls are TRBV12-3 or TRBV12-4 and TRBJ1-4; D remains ambiguous. Trimming left V 7 bases short and J 0 bases short, with 12 bases between. This CDR3 has 15 residues. The CDR3 here is CASTATRATNEKLFF. CDR3 sequence (DNA): TGTGCCAGCACCGCAACACGTGCAACTAATGAAAAACTGTTTTTT.